The 16 T cell receptor beta chains presented below share a single source sample, sequenced in a study of blood T cells in healthy people across ages. It was with a sample-barcoded 5' primer and a J-beta primer mix that a second PCR of roughly 7 to 12 cycles was run. A single record per CDR3 protein comes from TCRdb applying MiXCR to the 5' RACE reads. The top ten clones hold roughly 22% of a sample with some 750,000 distinct CDR3 sequences, about 24% of them seen once. The sample consisted of blood. These receptor sequences come from a man aged 65-85 years in good health.

The V gene is TRBV7-9, the J gene TRBJ1-2; the match to TRBD1 covers 10 bases. After removal of 0 bases from V and 7 bases from J, the junction contained 8 bases not matched to a gene. The CDR3 runs to 16 residues. CDR1 and CDR2 from the germline V gene are SEHNR and FQNEAQ (reference sequence). DNA for the CDR3: TGTGCCAGCAGCTTAGCCGGGACAGGGGAAGTTCGTGGCTACACCTTC. It yields the protein CASSLAGTGEVRGYTF.

The chain links TRBV5-1 to TRBJ1-2, with D possibly TRBD1 on 6 matching bases. CDR1 and CDR2 (germline): SGHRS, YFSETQ. Trimming took 2 bases from V and 4 from J, leaving 12 bases between them. This CDR3 has 14 amino acids. The CDR3 sequence is CASSFSTGSYGYTF. Written as DNA, the CDR3 is TGCGCCAGCAGCTTCTCCACAGGGTCCTATGGCTACACCTTC.

The chain combines TRBV10-3 with TRBJ2-1; TRBD1 matches 10 bases. This CDR3 region has 16 residues. J gave up 5 bases and V 3 bases, and 7 bases lay outside the gene matches. CDR1 is ENHRY and CDR2 is SYGVKD in the germline V gene. CDR3 in DNA: TGTGCCATCAGTGAATTGCCCGGGACAGGGGACAATGAGCAGTTCTTC. Encoded protein: CAISELPGTGDNEQFF.

This clonotype was seen a few times. This rearrangement joins TRBV7-3 to TRBJ2-1; the match to TRBD2 covers 8 bases. J gave up 4 bases and V 1 base, and 6 bases lay outside the gene matches. CDR3 length: 16 amino acids. Looked up from germline, CDR1 is SGHTA and CDR2 is FQGTGA. The CDR3 nucleotides are TGTGCCAGCAGCTTAAATGGAGCGGGAGCATACAATGAGCAGTTCTTC. Translated, it gives CASSLNGAGAYNEQFF.

This clonotype was recorded a few times. Since no conserved phenylalanine or tryptophan closes the CDR3, a read error is the likely cause. This chain uses TRBV5-6 with TRBJ2-7, with D tentatively TRBD1 or TRBD2 (5 bases each). The length of the CDR3 is 16 residues. V gave up 1 base and J gave up 0 bases, with 14 bases separating them. Germline V gene lookup returns CDR1 SGHDT and CDR2 YYEEEE. The CDR3 loop reads CASSLYTGGSSYEQYL. CDR3 sequence (DNA): TGTGCCAGCAGCTTGTACACAGGAGGCAGCTCCTACGAGCAGTACCTC.

This clonotype has a count of ten or more. The genes are TRBV5-1 and TRBJ1-1, with a tentative D call TRBD1 (6 bases). The CDR3 loop spans 14 amino acids. Germline loops: CDR1 SGHRS, CDR2 YFSETQ. V was trimmed by 0 bases and J by 2 bases, leaving 8 bases between them. In DNA, the CDR3 is TGCGCCAGCAGCTTGGGACAGGCAAACACTGAAGCTTTCTTT. It codes for CASSLGQANTEAFF.

This clonotype was picked up a small number of times. The genes are TRBV5-1 and TRBJ2-6; D is unresolved. CDR3 size: 17 residues. V lost 0 bases to trimming and J lost 0 bases, with 10 bases between them. Germline V CDR1 and CDR2: SGHRS, YFSETQ. Here the CDR3 reads CASSLAGRSSGANVLTF. The CDR3 nucleotides are TGCGCCAGCAGCTTGGCTGGACGGTCCTCTGGGGCCAACGTCCTGACTTTC. The whole variable domain, remainder taken from reference TRBV5-1 and TRBJ2-6, is KAGVTQTPRYLIKTRGQQVTLSCSPISGHRSVSWYQQTPGQGLQFLFEYFSETQRNKGNFPGRFSGRQFSNSRSEMNVSTLELGDSALYLCASSLAGRSSGANVLTFGAGSRLTVL.

The sample holds a few counts of this clonotype. This chain links TRBV7-9 with TRBJ2-1, with D possibly TRBD2 on 6 matching bases. This CDR3 is built from 13 residues. V shed 8 bases and J shed 7 bases, with 15 bases lying between them. CDR1 SEHNR and CDR2 FQNEAQ come from the germline V gene (reference sequence). In nucleotides, the CDR3 is TGTGCCAGCGAAAATTGGGACTTGAATGAGCAGTTCTTC. Its translation is CASENWDLNEQFF.

This clonotype appeared a few times. The gene calls are TRBV28 and TRBJ1-4, with D unresolved. The V end lost 4 bases, the J end lost 5 bases, and 5 bases lay between the germline ends. Per the germline V gene, CDR1 is MDHEN and CDR2 is SYDVKM. This CDR3 has 12 residues. CDR3 bases: TGTGCCAGCAGTTCTCTGAATGAAAAACTGTTTTTT. Protein sequence: CASSSLNEKLFF.

The chain joins TRBV3-1 to TRBJ2-3, with D unclear. Germline V gene sequence: CDR1 LGHDT, CDR2 YNNKEL (reference sequence). The CDR3 runs to 12 residues. The V and J ends lost 3 bases and 6 bases respectively, with 7 bases between them. CDR3 sequence reads: CASSQSVDTQYF. The CDR3 coding sequence is TGTGCCAGCAGCCAGTCGGTGGATACGCAGTATTTT.

The table lists this clonotype with a few counts. The rearrangement uses TRBV5-1 and TRBJ2-1; 8 bases align to TRBD1. CDR3 length: 15 amino acids. The V gene end was trimmed by 0 bases and the J gene end by 9 bases; junction bases not matched to a gene: 8. Looked up from germline, CDR1 is SGHRS and CDR2 is YFSETQ. CDR3 protein: CASSLEQTGVGEQFF. CDR3 in DNA: TGCGCCAGCAGCTTGGAACAGACAGGGGTGGGTGAGCAGTTCTTC. The entire variable domain, with the rest obtained from reference TRBV5-1 and TRBJ2-1, is as follows: KAGVTQTPRYLIKTRGQQVTLSCSPISGHRSVSWYQQTPGQGLQFLFEYFSETQRNKGNFPGRFSGRQFSNSRSEMNVSTLELGDSALYLCASSLEQTGVGEQFFGPGTRLTVL.

The chain uses TRBV27 and TRBJ1-1, with a tentative D call TRBD1 (6 bases). V gave up 0 bases and J gave up 6 bases, with 11 bases separating them. Germline V CDR1 and CDR2: MNHEY, SMNVEV (reference sequence). The CDR3 has 14 amino acids. DNA for the CDR3: TGTGCCAGCAGTTTATCCGTAACAGGGCCTGAAGCTTTCTTT. Encoded protein: CASSLSVTGPEAFF.

The chain recombines TRBV10-3 with TRBJ2-3; D remains ambiguous. From germline, CDR1 is ENHRY and CDR2 SYGVKD. This CDR3 region has 13 residues. V dropped 8 bases and J dropped 6 bases, with 15 bases sitting between them. CDR3 nucleotides: TGTGCCATCGGATCCCTCGGGTCCGATACGCAGTATTTT. It codes for CAIGSLGSDTQYF.

This chain joins TRBV12-3 or TRBV12-4 and TRBJ2-1; the D gene is possibly TRBD2 (6 bases). The CDR3 has 14 amino acids. V was clipped by 8 bases and J by 0 bases, with 11 bases between them. The CDR3 DNA reads TGTGCCAGCGGCCTGCGGGGCTCCTACAATGAGCAGTTCTTC. It codes for CASGLRGSYNEQFF.

This clonotype was observed a handful of times. The CDR3 reads CASSLDVLGANVLTF. Here the CDR3 DNA reads TGCGCCAGCAGCTTGGACGTTCTCGGGGCCAACGTCCTGACTTTC. The V gene is TRBV5-1, the J gene TRBJ2-6; D is uncertain. CDR1 SGHRS and CDR2 YFSETQ come from the germline V gene. The CDR3 runs 15 residues. Between the trimmed V and J ends, which lost 0 bases and 4 bases, there was a span of 8 bases.

In its sample, this clonotype was seen a few times. J is TRBJ2-1 and V is TRBV6-1; 7 positions match TRBD1. The CDR3 sequence is 14 residues long. Trimming cost V 5 bases and J 10 bases; bases outside gene matches: 11. CDR1 and CDR2 (germline): MNHNS, SASEGT. The CDR3 protein is CASSTSEGAFEQFF. The CDR3 coding sequence is TGTGCCAGCAGTACCTCTGAGGGGGCTTTCGAGCAGTTCTTC.